This T cell receptor beta chain was sequenced during a study of identical twins. There are many counts of this clonotype. What it binds is not known. cDNA carried unique molecular identifiers, and a universal primer site was added by template switching. One entry per CDR3 protein, called by TCRdb with MiXCR from the 5' RACE reads. The sample lists 600,000 to 800,000 distinct CDR3 sequences; less than 25% were seen once. In germline, CDR1 is PRHDT, CDR2 FYEKMQ (reference sequence). This CDR3 is built from 14 residues. Trimming shortened V by 0 bases and J by 8 bases, and 11 bases separated the two germline ends. Study-wide findings and caveats: Carriage of fewer insertions was seen in abundant cord blood beta clonotypes, whereas memory repertoires showed none.

There were only healthy Caucasians among the donors. The same sample was also studied in work on T cells expressing NK-cell markers.

The chain joins TRBV13 to TRBJ2-4; D is uncertain. This clonotype was sampled from a woman under 30 in good health. The sequenced sample consisted of PBMCs. The CDR3 region has the DNA TGTGCCAGCAGCTTAGGACAGTTTAAGGACATTCAGTACTTC. It specifies CASSLGQFKDIQYF.